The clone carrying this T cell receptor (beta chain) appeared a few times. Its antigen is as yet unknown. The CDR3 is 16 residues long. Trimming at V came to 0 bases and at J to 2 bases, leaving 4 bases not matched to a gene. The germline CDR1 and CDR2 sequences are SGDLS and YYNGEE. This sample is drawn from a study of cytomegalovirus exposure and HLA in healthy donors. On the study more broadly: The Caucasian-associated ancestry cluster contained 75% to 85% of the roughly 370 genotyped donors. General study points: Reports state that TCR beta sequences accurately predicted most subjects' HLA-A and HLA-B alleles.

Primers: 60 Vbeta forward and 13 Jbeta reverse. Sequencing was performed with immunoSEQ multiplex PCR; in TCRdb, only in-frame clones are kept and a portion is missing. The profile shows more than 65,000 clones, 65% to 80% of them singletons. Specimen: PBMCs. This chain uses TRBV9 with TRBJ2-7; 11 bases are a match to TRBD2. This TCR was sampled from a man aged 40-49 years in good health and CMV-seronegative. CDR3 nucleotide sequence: TGTGCCAGCAGCGTAGAGCCACTAGCGGGGGCCTACGAGCAGTACTTC. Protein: CASSVEPLAGAYEQYF.